This T cell receptor beta chain was found in a study of blood T cell repertoires in COVID-19. On the study more broadly: The cDNA or gDNA used as material had been derived from T cells, B-cell-depleted T cells, or PBMCs.

Trimming cost V 2 bases and J 10 bases, with 18 bases left between them. This CDR3 region has 16 residues. The germline gives CDR1 MGHRA, CDR2 YSYEKL. Authors' data handling: Reference gene primer amplification in the assay estimated nucleated cell counts. The protocol was immunoSEQ multiplex PCR, while the TCRdb copy is restricted to in-frame clones and leaves out a portion. From that table come the V and J calls and clone size; the DNA was used to work out D and trimming. Of around 300,000 clones in the sample, under 90% were seen once. The receptor was isolated from a woman aged 55-70 years who had recovered from COVID-19. The chain has TRBV4-1 and TRBJ1-6; tentative D call: TRBD1 (6 bases). Specimen: PBMCs or T cells enriched from blood (not recorded which). The DNA for the CDR3 is TGCGCCAGCAGCCAACTGACCCAGGGGATCAGGTCACCCCTCCACTTT. Protein product: CASSQLTQGIRSPLHF.